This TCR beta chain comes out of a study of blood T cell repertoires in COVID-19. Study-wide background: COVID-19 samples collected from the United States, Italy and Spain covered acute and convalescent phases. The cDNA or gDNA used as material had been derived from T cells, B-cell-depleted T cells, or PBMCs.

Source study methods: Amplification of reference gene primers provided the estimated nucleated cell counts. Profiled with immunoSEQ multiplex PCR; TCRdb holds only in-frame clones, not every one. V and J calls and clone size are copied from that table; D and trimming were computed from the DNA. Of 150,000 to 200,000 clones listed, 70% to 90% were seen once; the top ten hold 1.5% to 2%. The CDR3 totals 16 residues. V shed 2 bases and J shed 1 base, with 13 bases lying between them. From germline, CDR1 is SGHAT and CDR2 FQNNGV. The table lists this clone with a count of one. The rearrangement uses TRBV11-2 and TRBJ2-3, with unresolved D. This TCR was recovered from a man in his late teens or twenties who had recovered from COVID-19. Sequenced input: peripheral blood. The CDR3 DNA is TGTGCCAGCAGCTTACTCCGGCGGCCGGGCACAGATACGCAGTATTTT. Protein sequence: CASSLLRRPGTDTQYF. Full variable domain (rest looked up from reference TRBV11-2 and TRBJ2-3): EAGVAQSPRYKIIEKRQSVAFWCNPISGHATLYWYQQILGQGPKLLIQFQNNGVVDDSQLPKDRFSAERLKGVDSTLKIQPAKLEDSAVYLCASSLLRRPGTDTQYFGPGTRLTVL.